These T cell receptor beta chains were read from a single sample in a study of T cells in Graves' hyperthyroidism and ophthalmopathy. One entry per CDR3 protein results from TCRdb running MiXCR on the multiplex PCR reads. This sample has 300,000 to 400,000 distinct CDR3 sequences, with around a sixth found just once. Sample: blood. The receptor source for this set is a man aged 18 to 30 with Graves' ophthalmopathy. Each CDR3 is given with its conserved first and last residue. D genes are given only for firm matches. Expanded clones are given a class, and other clones once, few, many or no size at all.

d_call: .
v_call: TRBV24-1
j_call: TRBJ2-1
clone_size: .
cdr3_aa: CATSGRGRYNEQFF
cdr3_nt: TGTGCCACCAGTGGCCGGGGACGGTACAATGAGCAGTTCTTC

d_call: .
v_call: TRBV12-3/TRBV12-4
j_call: TRBJ2-1
clone_size: many
cdr3_aa: CASSLRQGSYNEQFF
cdr3_nt: TGTGCCAGCAGTTTACGGCAGGGGTCCTACAATGAGCAGTTCTTC

d_call: .
v_call: TRBV6-1
j_call: TRBJ2-3
clone_size: many
cdr3_aa: CASSLIRTDTQYF
cdr3_nt: TGTGCCAGCAGCTTAATTAGAACAGATACGCAGTATTTT

d_call: TRBD2
v_call: TRBV11-2
j_call: TRBJ2-3
clone_size: many
cdr3_aa: CASSFTTSGEIYTDTQYF
cdr3_nt: TGTGCCAGCAGCTTCACGACTAGCGGGGAGATCTACACAGATACGCAGTATTTT

d_call: .
v_call: TRBV19
j_call: TRBJ2-7
clone_size: .
cdr3_aa: CASSGVRGVEQYF
cdr3_nt: TGTGCCAGTAGTGGGGTCCGGGGAGTCGAGCAGTACTTC

d_call: .
v_call: TRBV27
j_call: TRBJ2-1
clone_size: few
cdr3_aa: CASSYGRVGVEQFF
cdr3_nt: TGTGCCAGCAGTTATGGCAGGGTAGGGGTTGAGCAGTTCTTC

d_call: TRBD2
v_call: TRBV20-1
j_call: TRBJ2-2
clone_size: .
cdr3_aa: CSARESGSHTGELFF
cdr3_nt: TGCAGTGCTAGAGAAAGCGGGAGTCACACCGGGGAGCTGTTTTTT

d_call: TRBD1
v_call: TRBV5-1
j_call: TRBJ2-7
clone_size: .
cdr3_aa: CASSHSQGATYEQYF
cdr3_nt: TGCGCCAGCAGCCACTCACAGGGGGCGACCTACGAGCAGTACTTC

d_call: .
v_call: TRBV5-6
j_call: TRBJ2-5
clone_size: many
cdr3_aa: CASSLLWNQETQYF
cdr3_nt: TGTGCCAGCAGCTTGTTGTGGAACCAAGAGACCCAGTACTTC

d_call: TRBD2
v_call: TRBV2
j_call: TRBJ2-5
clone_size: many
cdr3_aa: CASIRSSGARETQYF
cdr3_nt: TGTGCCAGCATTAGGTCTAGCGGGGCACGGGAGACCCAGTACTTC

d_call: .
v_call: TRBV7-8
j_call: TRBJ1-2
clone_size: .
cdr3_aa: CASSGRLGGYTF
cdr3_nt: TGTGCCAGCAGCGGCCGCCTGGGCGGCTACACCTTC

d_call: .
v_call: TRBV28
j_call: TRBJ1-1
clone_size: .
cdr3_aa: CASSLYSGTEAFF
cdr3_nt: TGTGCCAGCAGTTTATATTCTGGGACTGAAGCTTTCTTT

d_call: TRBD1
v_call: TRBV20-1
j_call: TRBJ2-7
clone_size: .
cdr3_aa: CSLTGTGVNEQYF
cdr3_nt: TGCAGCCTAACCGGGACAGGGGTGAACGAGCAGTACTTC

d_call: TRBD1
v_call: TRBV24-1
j_call: TRBJ1-2
clone_size: many
cdr3_aa: CATSADRAADGYTF
cdr3_nt: TGTGCCACCAGTGCCGACAGGGCCGCTGATGGCTACACCTTC

d_call: TRBD1
v_call: TRBV15
j_call: TRBJ2-7
clone_size: few
cdr3_aa: CATSPKTGWEQYF
cdr3_nt: TGTGCCACCAGTCCCAAGACAGGGTGGGAGCAGTACTTC

d_call: TRBD2
v_call: TRBV20-1
j_call: TRBJ2-1
clone_size: many
cdr3_aa: CSAGSTGTSVYNEQFF
cdr3_nt: TGCAGTGCTGGGTCAACCGGGACTAGCGTTTACAATGAGCAGTTCTTC

d_call: .
v_call: TRBV7-3
j_call: TRBJ2-3
clone_size: few
cdr3_aa: CASSLVSGPSGDTQYF
cdr3_nt: TGTGCCAGCAGCTTAGTTTCGGGCCCTTCGGGAGATACGCAGTATTTT

d_call: TRBD1
v_call: TRBV2
j_call: TRBJ2-7
clone_size: many
cdr3_aa: CASSEWGTGYEQYF
cdr3_nt: TGTGCCAGCAGTGAATGGGGGACAGGCTACGAGCAGTACTTC

d_call: .
v_call: TRBV10-3
j_call: TRBJ1-1
clone_size: many
cdr3_aa: CAISEGGGEAFF
cdr3_nt: TGTGCCATCAGTGAAGGGGGAGGTGAAGCTTTCTTT

d_call: .
v_call: TRBV2
j_call: TRBJ2-7
clone_size: many
cdr3_aa: CASIPSGRVQHEQYF
cdr3_nt: TGTGCCAGCATTCCCTCGGGCAGGGTGCAGCACGAGCAGTACTTC

d_call: TRBD2
v_call: TRBV10-3
j_call: TRBJ2-3
clone_size: .
cdr3_aa: CAISDWYRGGGGWPDTQYF
cdr3_nt: TGTGCCATCAGTGATTGGTACCGAGGAGGCGGGGGGTGGCCAGATACGCAGTATTTT

d_call: .
v_call: TRBV7-9
j_call: TRBJ2-5
clone_size: many
cdr3_aa: CASSSPPAGQGEKTQYF
cdr3_nt: TGTGCCAGCAGCTCTCCCCCCGCGGGGCAGGGCGAGAAGACCCAGTACTTC